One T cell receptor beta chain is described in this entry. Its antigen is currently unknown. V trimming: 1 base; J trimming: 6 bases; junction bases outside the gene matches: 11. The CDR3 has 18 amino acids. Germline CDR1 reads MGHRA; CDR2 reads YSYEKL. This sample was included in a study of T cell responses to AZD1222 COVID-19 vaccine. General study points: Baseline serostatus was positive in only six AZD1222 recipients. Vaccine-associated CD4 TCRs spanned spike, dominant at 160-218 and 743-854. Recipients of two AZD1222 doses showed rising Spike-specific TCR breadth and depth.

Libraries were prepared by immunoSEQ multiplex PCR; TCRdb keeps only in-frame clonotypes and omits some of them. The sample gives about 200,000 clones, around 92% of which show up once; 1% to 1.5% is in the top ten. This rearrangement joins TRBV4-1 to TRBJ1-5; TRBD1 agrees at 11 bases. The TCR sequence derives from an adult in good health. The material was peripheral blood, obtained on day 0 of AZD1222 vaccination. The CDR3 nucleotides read TGCGCCAGCAGCCAAGGTGTTCCCGGGACAGGGGGGCGTCAGCCCCAGCATTTT. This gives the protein CASSQGVPGTGGRQPQHF.